The clone carrying this T cell receptor beta chain was observed at least ten times. The antigen remains undetermined. V lost 8 bases to trimming and J lost 8 bases; unmatched junction nucleotides: 14. The CDR3 spans 15 residues. Germline V gene data show CDR1 as MNHNS and CDR2 as SASEGT. TCRdb passed the 5' RACE reads through MiXCR, listing each CDR3 protein once. Among about 480,000 distinct CDR3 sequences listed, roughly 15% were seen once. The data were taken from a study of CD8 T cells in ankylosing spondylitis. Study-level results: Clones that were linked to disease were CD8+ and were relatively rare in peripheral blood. Researchers reportedly found disease-linked clones significantly enriched in matched ankylosing spondylitis synovial fluid. A TCR beta motif of 7 to 9 highly homologous variants seemed to mark ankylosing spondylitis blood. Earlier literature documents some of the motif variants in reactive arthritis synovial fluid and blood.

The sequence was collected from a male donor with ankylosing spondylitis. Sequencing was done on a sample of blood, either unsorted or a sorted T cell fraction (not recorded which). V gene TRBV6-1 combines with J gene TRBJ2-1; 8 nucleotides agree with TRBD1. The CDR3 sequence is CASVNGQGSFDEQFF. The CDR3 DNA sequence: TGTGCCAGCGTGAACGGACAGGGCTCCTTCGATGAGCAGTTCTTC.